Detailed here is one TCR beta chain. This CDR3 spans 16 amino acids. Germline assignment: CDR1 GTSNPN and CDR2 SVGIG (reference sequence). V lost 0 bases and J lost 3, with 14 bases in between. Unsorted PBMCs provided DNA that was sequenced on ten immunoSEQ deep assay plates. The assay was immunoSEQ multiplex PCR, and TCRdb's table has in-frame clones only and misses some. The sample includes 470,000 or so clones, roughly 80% of them seen just once. This sample stems from a study of shared clonotypes between healthy human individuals. The J gene is TRBJ2-2, the V gene TRBV30; no clear D gene. The sequenced sample was PBMCs. The sequence was obtained from a woman between 35 and 50 years old in good health. Some clones in this sample may be carry-over from other donors' samples. Here the CDR3 reads CAWSVLGGFHTGELFF. The CDR3 DNA reads TGTGCCTGGAGTGTACTTGGTGGGTTTCACACCGGGGAGCTGTTTTTT.